Following are 12 T cell receptor beta chains from one sample sequenced in a study of T cells in Graves' hyperthyroidism and ophthalmopathy. Amplification of TCR beta CDR3 regions was performed using RNA transcripts as template. In the first-round RT-PCR of the TCR CDR3, the HTBI primer set was used. MiXCR, applied by TCRdb to the multiplex PCR reads, yields one record per CDR3 protein. Of about 400,000 distinct CDR3 sequences listed, over 12% are singletons. Sequences were obtained from blood. These receptors all come from a man aged 50 or older with Graves' ophthalmopathy.

This clonotype appeared a few times. The chain carries TRBV18 and TRBJ1-5; TRBD1 is a possible D gene (6 bases). The CDR3 is 15 amino acids. Between the trimmed V and J ends, which lost 3 bases and 3 bases, there was a span of 12 bases. The germline V gene has CDR1 KGHSH and CDR2 LQKENI. The CDR3: CASSPPGATNQPQHF. The CDR3 nucleotides are TGTGCCAGCTCACCCCCAGGGGCGACCAATCAGCCCCAGCATTTT.

There are many counts of this clonotype. V usage is TRBV20-1 and J usage is TRBJ2-7; no definite D call. Deletions cut 2 bases from V and 2 bases from J, with 16 bases between. The CDR3 extends over 15 amino acids. In germline, CDR1 is DFQATT, CDR2 SNEGSKA (reference sequence). The chain's CDR3 is CSARRRDTVTYEQYF. The CDR3, as DNA: TGCAGTGCTAGACGACGAGACACGGTAACCTACGAGCAGTACTTC.

There are many counts of this clonotype. The V gene is TRBV2, the J gene TRBJ2-7, with 7 bases aligning to TRBD1. The V and J ends lost 8 bases and 2 bases, in that order; junction bases with no gene match: 12. Looked up from germline, CDR1 is SNHLY and CDR2 is FYNNEI. The CDR3 loop spans 15 amino acids. CDR3 DNA: TGTGCCAGCCAACTATTGGGACAGTATGCCTACGAGCAGTACTTC. It specifies CASQLLGQYAYEQYF.

This clonotype was observed many times. The V call is TRBV28, the J call TRBJ1-2; D remains ambiguous. Looked up from germline, CDR1 is MDHEN and CDR2 is SYDVKM. The CDR3 totals 11 residues. Trimming pared 4 bases from V and 5 bases from J, leaving 5 bases between. The CDR3: CASSSMYGYTF. CDR3 coding DNA: TGTGCCAGCAGTTCTATGTATGGCTACACCTTC.

Many counts were recorded for this clonotype. The chain combines TRBV5-1 with TRBJ2-5; 12 positions match TRBD1. Germline CDR1 is SGHRS and CDR2 is YFSETQ. V lost 4 bases, J lost 5 bases, and 6 bases stayed unmatched. The CDR3 length is 15 residues. CDR3 sequence: CASSPRDRGLETQYF. The CDR3 bases are TGCGCCAGCAGCCCTAGGGACAGGGGGCTGGAGACCCAGTACTTC.

In this sample, this clonotype turned up many times. The chain has TRBV11-2 and TRBJ2-7; no definite D call. Per germline, CDR1 SGHAT and CDR2 FQNNGV. The CDR3 loop spans 13 amino acids. The V end lost 1 base, the J end lost 2 bases, and 6 bases lay between the germline ends. CDR3 bases: TGTGCCAGCAGCTTAGGGTATACCTACGAGCAGTACTTC. The encoded protein is CASSLGYTYEQYF.

The rearrangement joins TRBV7-2 to TRBJ2-1, with 7 bases that match TRBD2. The ends lost 4 bases at V and 2 bases at J; junction bases unmatched: 5. The CDR3 consists of 15 residues. The germline gives CDR1 SGHTA, CDR2 FQGNSA. The CDR3 DNA reads as TGTGCCAGCAGCTCTACTAGCGCGGCCTACAATGAGCAGTTCTTC. This codes for CASSSTSAAYNEQFF.

V usage is TRBV12-3 or TRBV12-4 and J usage is TRBJ2-1, with a weak D call TRBD2 (5 bases). Trimming shortened V by 7 bases and J by 9 bases, and 10 bases separated the two germline ends. The CDR3 is 11 residues long. The CDR3 region is CASTGSVEQFF. DNA of the CDR3: TGTGCCAGCACGGGATCGGTTGAGCAGTTCTTC.

V is TRBV6-1 and J is TRBJ1-2; a weak D match, TRBD1 (6 bases). CDR1 is MNHNS, CDR2 SASEGT, per germline. This CDR3 comprises 17 residues. The V gene lost 5 bases and the J gene lost 7 bases, with 26 bases spanning the gap. Written as DNA, the CDR3 is TGTGCCAGCAGTCCTAGCTCGACAGGACGCCAATGGGGTGGCTACACCTTC. This sequence encodes CASSPSSTGRQWGGYTF.

This clonotype was detected many times. The V call is TRBV20-1, the J call TRBJ2-7, with TRBD2 matching 10 bases. J was trimmed by 7 bases and V by 4 bases; bases with no gene match: 13. The CDR3 runs 15 residues. Germline assignment: CDR1 DFQATT and CDR2 SNEGSKA (reference sequence). The CDR3 spells CSATSGRASLVEQYF. DNA for the CDR3: TGCAGTGCTACGAGCGGGAGGGCCTCCCTTGTAGAGCAGTACTTC.

This clonotype came up many times. A much larger clone is a single base away; this may be a read error. V and J are TRBV3-1 and TRBJ1-1; no clear D gene. The CDR3 totals 12 residues. Trimming removed 0 bases from V and 12 bases from J, with 11 bases in between. Germline-derived CDR1 and CDR2 are LGHDT and YNNKEL (reference sequence). The chain's CDR3 is CASSQEHRATFF. For the CDR3, the DNA is TGTGCCAGCAGCCAAGAGCATCGGGCAACTTTCTTT.

The genes are TRBV6-2 or TRBV6-3 and TRBJ2-2, with D uncertain. The germline CDR1 and CDR2 sequences are MNHEY and SVGEGT. V shed 7 bases and J shed 4 bases, with 10 bases lying between them. This CDR3 has 13 residues. The DNA of the CDR3 is TGTGCCAGCACTCTGATTTTCACCGGGGAGCTGTTTTTT. Its protein is CASTLIFTGELFF.